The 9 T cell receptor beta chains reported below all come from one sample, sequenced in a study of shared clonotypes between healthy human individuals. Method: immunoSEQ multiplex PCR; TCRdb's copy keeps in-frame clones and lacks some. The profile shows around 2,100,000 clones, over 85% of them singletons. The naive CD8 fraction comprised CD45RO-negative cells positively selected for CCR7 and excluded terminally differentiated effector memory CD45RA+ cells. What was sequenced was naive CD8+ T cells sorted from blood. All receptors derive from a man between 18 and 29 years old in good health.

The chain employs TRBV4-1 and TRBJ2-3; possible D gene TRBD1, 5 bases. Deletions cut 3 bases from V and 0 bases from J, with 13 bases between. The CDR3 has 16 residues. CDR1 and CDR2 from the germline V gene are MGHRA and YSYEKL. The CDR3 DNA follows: TGCGCCAGCAGCCAGGGGCCGGCACTTAGCACAGATACGCAGTATTTT. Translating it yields CASSQGPALSTDTQYF.

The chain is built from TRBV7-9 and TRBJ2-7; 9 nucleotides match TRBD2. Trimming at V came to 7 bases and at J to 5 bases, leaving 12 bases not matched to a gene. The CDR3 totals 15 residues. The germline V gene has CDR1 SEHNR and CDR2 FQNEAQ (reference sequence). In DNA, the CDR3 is TGTGCCAGCACCGTCGGCGGGACTAGCTACCACGAGCAGTACTTC. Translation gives CASTVGGTSYHEQYF.

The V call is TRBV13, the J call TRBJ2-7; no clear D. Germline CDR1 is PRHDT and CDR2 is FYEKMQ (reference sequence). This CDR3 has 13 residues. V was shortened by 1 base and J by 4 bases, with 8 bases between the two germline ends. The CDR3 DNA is TGTGCCAGCAGCTTAGAATCGGAGTACGAGCAGTACTTC. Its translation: CASSLESEYEQYF. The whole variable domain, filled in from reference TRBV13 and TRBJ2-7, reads AAGVIQSPRHLIKEKRETATLKCYPIPRHDTVYWYQQGPGQDPQFLISFYEKMQSDKGSIPDRFSAQQFSDYHSELNMSSLELGDSALYFCASSLESEYEQYFGPGTRLTVT.

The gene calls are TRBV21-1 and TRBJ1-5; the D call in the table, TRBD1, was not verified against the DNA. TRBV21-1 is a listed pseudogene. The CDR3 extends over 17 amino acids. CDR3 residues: CASSRWTGRYSNQPQHF. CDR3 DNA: TGTGCCAGCAGCAGATGGACAGGGCGATATAGCAATCAGCCCCAGCATTTT.

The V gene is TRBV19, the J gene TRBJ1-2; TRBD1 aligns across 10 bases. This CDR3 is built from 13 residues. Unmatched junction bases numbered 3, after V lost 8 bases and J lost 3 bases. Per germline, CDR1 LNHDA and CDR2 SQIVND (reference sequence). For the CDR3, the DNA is TGTGCCAGTGGGACAGGGGCTTACTATGGCTACACCTTC. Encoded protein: CASGTGAYYGYTF.

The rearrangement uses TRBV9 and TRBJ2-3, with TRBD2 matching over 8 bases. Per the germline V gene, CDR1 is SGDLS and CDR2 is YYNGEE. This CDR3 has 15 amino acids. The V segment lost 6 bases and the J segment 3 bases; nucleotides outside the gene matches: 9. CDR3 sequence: CASTATGRVTDTQYF. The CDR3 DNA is TGTGCCAGCACCGCCACCGGGAGGGTTACAGATACGCAGTATTTT.

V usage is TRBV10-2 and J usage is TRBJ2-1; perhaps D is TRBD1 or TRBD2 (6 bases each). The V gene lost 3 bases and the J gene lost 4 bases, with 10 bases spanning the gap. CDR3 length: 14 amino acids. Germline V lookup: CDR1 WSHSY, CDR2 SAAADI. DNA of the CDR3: TGCGCCAGCAGTGAAATAGGGGGGTACAATGAGCAGTTCTTC. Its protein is CASSEIGGYNEQFF.

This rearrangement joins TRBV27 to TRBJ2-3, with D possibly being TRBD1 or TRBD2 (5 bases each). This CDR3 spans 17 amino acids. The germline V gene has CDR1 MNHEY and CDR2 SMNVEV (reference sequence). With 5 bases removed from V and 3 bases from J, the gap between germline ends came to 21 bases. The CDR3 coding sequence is TGTGCCAGCAGTCCACCCCAGGGAGTTAGGAGGACAGATACGCAGTATTTT. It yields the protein CASSPPQGVRRTDTQYF.

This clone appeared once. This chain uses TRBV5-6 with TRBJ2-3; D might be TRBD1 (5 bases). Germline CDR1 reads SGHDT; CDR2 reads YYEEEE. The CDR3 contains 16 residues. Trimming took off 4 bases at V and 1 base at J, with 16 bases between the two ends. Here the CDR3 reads CASSAIPGWGTDTQYF. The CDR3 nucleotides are TGTGCCAGCAGCGCAATACCAGGGTGGGGCACAGATACGCAGTATTTT.